This passage covers 18 T cell receptor beta chains from one sample sequenced in a study of T cells after yellow fever vaccination. TCRdb re-called the 5' RACE reads with MiXCR, one entry per CDR3 protein. The sample has fewer than 350,000 distinct CDR3 sequences; over 3.5% are singletons. Sequences were derived from PBMCs, sampled 15 days after the yellow fever booster vaccination. All receptors derive from a young man who received the YFV17D yellow fever vaccine.

This clonotype was counted at least ten times. The chain is built from TRBV6-2 or TRBV6-3 and TRBJ2-7; D is perhaps TRBD1 (5 bases). CDR3 length: 15 residues. The germline gives CDR1 MNHEY, CDR2 SVGEGT. The ends were cut back, 4 bases at V and 5 bases at J, with 18 bases in the middle. CDR3 coding DNA: TGTGCCAGCAGTTCGCAGGGCCCGATTAGGGACGAGCAGTACGTC. Translated, it gives CASSSQGPIRDEQYV.

This clonotype has just a few counts. The J gene is TRBJ2-1, the V gene TRBV6-6, with D possibly being TRBD2 (6 bases). The length of the CDR3 is 16 residues. V was cut by 5 bases and J by 8 bases, with 22 bases left in between. CDR1 MNHNY and CDR2 SVGAGI come from the germline V gene (reference sequence). CDR3 loop: CASSHPGVGGVYEQFF. In DNA form, the CDR3 reads TGTGCCAGCAGTCACCCAGGAGTGGGCGGGGTATATGAGCAGTTCTTC.

This clonotype was picked up a small number of times. The rearrangement uses TRBV4-2 and TRBJ1-2; a possible D gene is TRBD1 (5 bases). Germline values: CDR1 LGHNA, CDR2 YNFKEQ. V was clipped by 0 bases and J by 4 bases, with 9 bases between them. There are 14 residues in the CDR3. CDR3 amino acids: CASSQDGASYGYTF. CDR3 sequence (DNA): TGTGCCAGCAGCCAAGACGGGGCAAGCTATGGCTACACCTTC.

V usage is TRBV6-5 and J usage is TRBJ1-6, with a possible D match to TRBD1 (5 bases). Trimming took 6 bases from V and 9 from J, leaving 15 bases between them. Germline values: CDR1 MNHEY, CDR2 SVGAGI. The CDR3 sequence is 14 residues long. In nucleotides, the CDR3 is TGTGCCAGCAGGCCTTCGGGGGAACGTTCACCCCTCCACTTT. It translates to CASRPSGERSPLHF.

The chain couples TRBV29-1 to TRBJ2-7; D remains ambiguous. The CDR3 has 16 residues. V dropped 6 bases and J dropped 0 bases, with 21 bases sitting between them. Germline V gene data show CDR1 as SQVTM and CDR2 as ANQGSEA. The CDR3 DNA sequence: TGCAGCGTCCTTGATGCACGGCAGTCGAGCTCCTACGAGCAGTACTTC. The encoded protein is CSVLDARQSSSYEQYF.

This clonotype occurred a few times. Here the CDR3 DNA reads TGTGCCAGCAGTTACCGGCCTAGTCGTGCCGGGGAGCTGTTTTTT. Amino acids: CASSYRPSRAGELFF. This sequence joins TRBV6-5 and TRBJ2-2; D gene uncertain. CDR1 and CDR2 from the germline V gene are MNHEY and SVGAGI. V lost 2 bases, J lost 6 bases, and 13 bases lay in between. The CDR3 sequence is 15 residues long.

The chain links TRBV5-1 to TRBJ1-1; 10 nucleotides align to TRBD1. The length of the CDR3 is 14 residues. Germline-derived CDR1 and CDR2 are SGHRS and YFSETQ. With V trimmed by 4 bases and J by 5 bases, 5 bases remained unmatched. The CDR3 nucleotides read TGCGCCAGCAGCCGACGGGACAGGGGTACTGAAGCTTTCTTT. It is translated as CASSRRDRGTEAFF.

This clonotype was seen a few times. The chain combines TRBV4-1 with TRBJ2-3, with TRBD2 identical over 9 bases. Germline V lookup: CDR1 MGHRA, CDR2 YSYEKL. The CDR3 loop spans 17 amino acids. Unmatched junction bases numbered 9, after V lost 3 bases and J lost 2 bases. The CDR3 is CASSQTRLAGVTDTQYF. CDR3 in DNA: TGCGCCAGCAGCCAGACGCGATTAGCGGGGGTCACAGATACGCAGTATTTT.

This clonotype was recorded many times. The chain is built from TRBV7-2 and TRBJ2-1; 10 bases map to TRBD2. The CDR3 sequence is 15 residues long. CDR1 and CDR2 (germline): SGHTA, FQGNSA. V was pared by 2 bases and J by 8 bases, with 6 bases of the junction left unmatched. CDR3 amino acids: CASSLSSGGLYEQFF. The DNA for the CDR3 is TGTGCCAGCAGCTTAAGTAGCGGGGGGCTGTATGAGCAGTTCTTC.

In its sample, this clonotype was seen a few times. CDR3 in DNA: TGTGCCAGCAGCACTAGCGGGGGGGCCCGAGAGCAGTTCTTC. Translated, it gives CASSTSGGAREQFF. The rearrangement links TRBV12-3 or TRBV12-4 to TRBJ2-1, with TRBD2 identical over 13 bases. After removal of 6 bases from V and 10 bases from J, the junction contained 6 bases not matched to a gene. The CDR3 sequence is 14 residues long.

This clonotype was recorded at least ten times. The chain combines TRBV4-1 with TRBJ1-3; no firm D call. CDR1 and CDR2 from the germline V gene are MGHRA and YSYEKL. The V end lost 1 base, the J end lost 0 bases, and 4 bases lay between the germline ends. The CDR3 totals 14 residues. CDR3 DNA sequence: TGCGCCAGCAGCCAAGGGTTCTCTGGAAACACCATATATTTT. It yields the protein CASSQGFSGNTIYF.

This CDR3 is CASSAQGMNTEAFF. The CDR3 DNA reads as TGTGCCAGCAGCGCACAGGGTATGAACACTGAAGCTTTCTTT. The chain employs TRBV7-2 and TRBJ1-1; a weak D match, TRBD1 (6 bases). The germline gives CDR1 SGHTA, CDR2 FQGNSA. The V and J ends lost 5 bases and 0 bases respectively, with 10 bases between them. The CDR3 is 14 residues long.

This clonotype occurred many times. This sequence joins TRBV5-5 and TRBJ2-5, with D perhaps assigned TRBD1 or TRBD2 (5 bases each). The length of the CDR3 is 15 residues. Trimming left V 0 bases short and J 5 bases short, with 14 bases between. The germline gives CDR1 SGHKS, CDR2 YYEKEE (reference sequence). The CDR3 here is CASSLAGNEGETQYF. The DNA of the CDR3 is TGTGCCAGCAGCTTGGCCGGGAACGAGGGGGAGACCCAGTACTTC. The entire variable domain, with the rest obtained from reference TRBV5-5 and TRBJ2-5, is as follows: DAGVTQSPTHLIKTRGQQVTLRCSPISGHKSVSWYQQVLGQGPQFIFQYYEKEERGRGNFPDRFSARQFPNYSSELNVNALLLGDSALYLCASSLAGNEGETQYFGPGTRLLVL.

This clonotype appeared many times. The genes are TRBV20-1 and TRBJ2-7, with 7 positions matching TRBD1. The CDR3 length is 12 residues. From germline, CDR1 is DFQATT and CDR2 SNEGSKA (reference sequence). J gave up 0 bases and V 6 bases, and 2 bases lay outside the gene matches. This CDR3 is CSANRGSYEQYV. CDR3 in DNA: TGCAGTGCCAACAGGGGCTCCTACGAGCAGTACGTC.

V usage is TRBV7-2 and J usage is TRBJ2-7; 12 bases are shared with TRBD2. Germline CDR1 and CDR2: SGHTA and FQGNSA. Unmatched junction bases numbered 6, after V lost 5 bases and J lost 4 bases. The CDR3 sequence is 15 residues long. CDR3 in amino acids: CASSTLAGGLYEQYF. In nucleotides, the CDR3 is TGTGCCAGCAGCACCCTAGCGGGGGGGCTGTACGAGCAGTACTTC. The entire variable domain, with the rest obtained from reference TRBV7-2 and TRBJ2-7, is as follows: GAGVSQSPSNKVTEKGKDVELRCDPISGHTALYWYRQSLGQGLEFLIYFQGNSAPDKSGLPSDRFSAERTGGSVSTLTIQRTQQEDSAVYLCASSTLAGGLYEQYFGPGTRLTVT.

This clonotype showed up just a few times. J is TRBJ1-5 and V is TRBV27; D is uncertain. Germline V gives CDR1 MNHEY, CDR2 SMNVEV (reference sequence). V was shortened by 2 bases and J by 1 base, with 9 bases between the two germline ends. CDR3 length: 15 residues. The CDR3 DNA follows: TGTGCCAGCAGTTTAGGAGGACCCAGCAATCAGCCCCAGCATTTT. It specifies CASSLGGPSNQPQHF.

This clonotype was counted many times. The V call is TRBV6-5, the J call TRBJ1-1; TRBD1 is a possible D gene (6 bases). Germline V CDR1 and CDR2: MNHEY, SVGAGI. The CDR3 totals 15 residues. The ends were cut back, 0 bases at V and 4 bases at J, with 12 bases in the middle. CDR3 in amino acids: CASSYSAGVGTEAFF. CDR3 DNA: TGTGCCAGCAGTTACTCGGCAGGGGTGGGCACTGAAGCTTTCTTT.

This chain links TRBV3-1 with TRBJ2-3; D is possibly TRBD2 (6 bases). V dropped 7 bases and J dropped 4 bases, with 15 bases sitting between them. The CDR3 is made up of 14 amino acids. Germline loops: CDR1 LGHDT, CDR2 YNNKEL (reference sequence). The CDR3 nucleotides read TGTGCCAGCACCTCAAGTATAGCGGCAGATACGCAGTATTTT. Residues: CASTSSIAADTQYF.